This T cell receptor (beta chain) was retrieved from a study of blood T cell repertoires in COVID-19 (dated by TCRdb to about 2020). A note on the overall study: The collaborator samples originated in the United States, Italy and Spain and spanned the acute and convalescent phases of COVID-19. Deeply sampled blood TCRbeta repertoires from subjects exposed to, actively infected with, or recovered from COVID-19 were included in the dataset. The prospective study material was composed of cDNA or gDNA derived from T cells, B-cell-depleted T cells, or PBMCs. Where available, HLA class I and class II types were taken from metadata supplied by the sample provider and were not determined by assay-based typing. A de-identified subject ID, COVID-19 status, age in years and sex were almost always included in the sample metadata. The repertoires were released in a freely available public database intended as a resource for research on the immune response to SARS-CoV-2. The samples were drawn from the first 160 participants of the ongoing ImmuneRACE study and from 1,254 subjects provided by 6 global collaborators.

TCRbeta CDR3 regions were amplified from genomic DNA using the immunoSEQ Assay, a bias-controlled multiplex PCR. In the source study's methods: The number of nucleated cells in each sample was estimated from the amplification of reference gene primers within the assay. To quantify the absolute abundance of each unique TCRbeta CDR3 rearrangement, sequence reads were collapsed and filtered. For each sample, productive Simpson clonality was calculated as the square root of Simpson's diversity index across productive rearrangements. TCRdb carries this immuneACCESS record with in-frame sequences only. Its versions omit some clonotypes, under half of them owing to an unresolved V gene in the studies checked, with the rest unexplained. For V, J and clone size, that table is used; D and trimming come from the DNA. The sample has some 320,000 clones on record, about 89% of them singletons. The ten largest clones add up to approximately 5% of the sample.

This clone was seen more than once but under ten times. No antigen is known for it. Base qualities are missing; no much larger clone stands one base away. Results and caveats for the whole study, not just this receptor: The amount of clinical and demographic metadata varied by source and participant and was provided uncurated.

In the prospective study, participants were roughly 18 to 90 years old, resided in 24 geographic areas of the United States, and were enrolled through a virtual design. Cohort assignment in the prospective study relied on participant-reported clinical history from a screening survey and a study questionnaire. Recovered participants in ImmuneRACE Cohort 3 were defined as having two consecutive negative NP/OP PCR tests, clearance from a healthcare professional, or resolution of symptoms. In the prospective study, whole blood, serum and a nasopharyngeal or oropharyngeal swab were collected from each participant by mobile phlebotomists. Participants in the prospective study had the option to provide additional blood draws and questionnaires over a roughly 2-month period. Prospective study blood samples were shipped either frozen or at room temperature before DNA extraction. Trimming accounts for 4 bases at V and 3 bases at J, while the number of junction bases matched to no gene is 2. The CDR3 runs 14 amino acids, cysteine and phenylalanine included. Only the CDR3 DNA is retained, 42 bases long and in frame from the first base. For CDR1 and CDR2, the germline V gene (reference sequence) lists MNHEY and SMNVEV.

This receptor was obtained from a man aged 55-75 years who had recovered from COVID-19. This chain is built from TRBV27 and TRBJ1-5; TRBD1 lines up with 8 middle nucleotides. Sample: PBMCs or T cells enriched from blood (not recorded which). The nucleotide sequence reads TGTGCCAGCAGTTGGACAGGGTCCAATCAGCCCCAGCATTTT. The translation is CASSWTGSNQPQHF.